Given below is one T cell receptor beta chain in context. Antigen: not known. This sample stems from a study of T cell responses to AZD1222 COVID-19 vaccine. Germline V CDR1 and CDR2: SEHNR, FQNEAQ (reference sequence). Losses at the gene ends were 1 base for V and 1 base for J; bases not matched to a gene: 0. This CDR3 has 16 amino acids. Study results and limitations: The peak T cell response came first, and repertoires were sampled only after it. Nearly half of spike-specific TCRs reportedly target variant regions that are unmutated in the B.1.351 and B.1.1.7 variants. Donors were largely white British and mainly female; clonal diversity was possibly underestimated.

Produced via immunoSEQ multiplex PCR; TCRdb's table is partial and in-frame only. Here the sample spans 100,000 or so clones, approximately 87% being singletons. The TCR comes from an adult in good health. This specimen consisted of peripheral blood, obtained on day 0 of AZD1222 vaccination. The V and J genes are TRBV7-9 and TRBJ2-3; 12 bases agree with TRBD2. Here the CDR3 DNA reads TGTGCCAGCAGCTTAGGGACTAGCGGGGGCACAGATACGCAGTATTTT. It encodes CASSLGTSGGTDTQYF.